This T cell receptor (beta chain) derives from a study of T cell changes during pregnancy in multiple sclerosis. Data came from immunoSEQ multiplex PCR; TCRdb stores just in-frame clones and leaves some out. Of 70,000 to 75,000 clones in the sample, approximately 92% were seen once. Germline values: CDR1 MDHEN, CDR2 SYDVKM. The CDR3 consists of 16 residues. The germline V and J ends were trimmed by 6 bases and 0 bases, with 15 bases remaining between them. The sequencing used peripheral blood, collected in the second trimester of pregnancy. This receptor was taken from a female donor in good health, enrolled as a control in a pregnancy study. V usage is TRBV28 and J usage is TRBJ2-4; possible D gene TRBD1, 6 bases. The CDR3, as DNA: TGTGCCAGCAGAGATGAAACAGGGCTAGCCAAAAACATTCAGTACTTC. Residues: CASRDETGLAKNIQYF. Together with reference TRBV28 and TRBJ2-4, the CDR3 gives the full variable domain: DVKVTQSSRYLVKRTGEKVFLECVQDMDHENMFWYRQDPGLGLRLIYFSYDVKMKEKGDIPEGYSVSREKKERFSLILESASTNQTSMYLCASRDETGLAKNIQYFGAGTRLSVL.